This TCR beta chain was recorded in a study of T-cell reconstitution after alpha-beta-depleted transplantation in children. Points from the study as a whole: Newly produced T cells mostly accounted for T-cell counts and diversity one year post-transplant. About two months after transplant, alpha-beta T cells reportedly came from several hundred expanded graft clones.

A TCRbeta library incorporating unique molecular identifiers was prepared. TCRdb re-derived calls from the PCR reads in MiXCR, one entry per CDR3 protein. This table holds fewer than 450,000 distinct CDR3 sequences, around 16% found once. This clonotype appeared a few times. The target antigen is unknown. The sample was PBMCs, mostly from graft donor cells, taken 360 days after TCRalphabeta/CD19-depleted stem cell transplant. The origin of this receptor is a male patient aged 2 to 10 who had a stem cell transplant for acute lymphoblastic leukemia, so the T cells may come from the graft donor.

The CDR3 nucleotides are TGTGCCAGCAGTTACGGACAGGGGGCAACGAACTATGGCTACACCTTC. The encoded protein is CASSYGQGATNYGYTF. The J gene is TRBJ1-2, the V gene TRBV28; the match to TRBD1 covers 11 bases. Germline CDR1 MDHEN, CDR2 SYDVKM. V was pared by 4 bases and J by 2 bases, with 6 bases of the junction left unmatched. The length of the CDR3 is 16 residues.